The rows below give T cell receptor beta chains drawn from one sample of a study of blood T cell repertoires in COVID-19. Clones were sequenced by immunoSEQ multiplex PCR, and TCRdb holds only the in-frame ones, with some missing. The repertoire holds about 190,000 clones, with 84% as singletons. Sequenced sample: PBMCs or T cells enriched from blood (not recorded which). The receptors shown here come from a woman in her twenties or thirties who had recovered from COVID-19. Both conserved end residues are part of each CDR3. The order of the fields is clone size, D gene, J gene, V gene, CDR3 DNA, CDR3 protein. A D gene is named only where the DNA matches it firmly. Size tells how often a clone was seen (once, few, many) or the class of an expanded clone, and some rows leave it out.

>.|TRBD2|TRBJ2-2|TRBV15
TGTGCCACCAGCTTTGGTAGCGGGAGGGCCGGGGAGCTGTTTTTT
CATSFGSGRAGELFF
>.|.|TRBJ2-1|TRBV11-2
TGTGCCAGCAGCTTAGCACGGGGGGCCCTAGTCTTAGAGCAGTTCTTC
CASSLARGALVLEQFF
>.|TRBD1|TRBJ2-1|TRBV7-9
TGTGCCAGCAGCTTAGTTCGGACAGGGACCTACAATGAGCAGTTCTTC
CASSLVRTGTYNEQFF
>.|TRBD2|TRBJ2-7|TRBV18
TGTGCCAGCTCACCAAAGACTAGCGGGGCCTCCTACGAGCAGTACTTC
CASSPKTSGASYEQYF
>.|.|TRBJ1-2|TRBV10-3
TGTGCCACCCTCTCGACCGGGGGGGACAACTATGGCTACACCTTC
CATLSTGGDNYGYTF
>.|.|TRBJ2-5|TRBV1
TGCACCAGCTACCCCCGTCCCGAAGCGGGGGAGACCCAGTACTTC
CTSYPRPEAGETQYF
>many|TRBD2|TRBJ2-7|TRBV6-5
TGTGCCAGCAGCAAAAAACCCCAGCGGGATGAGTACTTC
CASSKKPQRDEYF
>once|.|TRBJ1-2|TRBV27
TGTGCCAGCAGTTTATCTCCCGGGAACGGCTATGGCTACACCTTC
CASSLSPGNGYGYTF
>.|.|TRBJ1-5|TRBV6-5
TGTGCCAGCAGTTACCGGAGGAATAGCAATCAGCCCCAGCATTTT
CASSYRRNSNQPQHF
>once|.|TRBJ2-1|TRBV28
TGTGCCAGCAGTTTACCGGGGGAGCAGTTCTTC
CASSLPGEQFF
>.|.|TRBJ1-4|TRBV28
TGTGCCAGCAGCTCCGGGAGGAGAGAAAAACTGTTTTTT
CASSSGRREKLFF
>.|.|TRBJ1-2|TRBV7-2
TGTGCCAGCAGCAAATCTCACAGGGAGTTCTATGGCTACACCTTC
CASSKSHREFYGYTF
>.|.|TRBJ2-1|TRBV4-1
TGCGCCAGCAGCCAAGAGGGGAGGGACATCTACAATGAGCAGTTCTTC
CASSQEGRDIYNEQFF
>.|.|TRBJ1-3|TRBV30
TGTGCCTCGACAGCTTCCTCTGGAAACACCATATATTTT
CASTASSGNTIYF
>many|.|TRBJ1-1|TRBV7-6
TGTGCCAGCAGCTTACTGGGGGGGACTGAAGCTTTCTTT
CASSLLGGTEAFF
>.|.|TRBJ2-5|TRBV5-1
TGCGCCAGCAGCTTGGTACAGATAGAGACCCAGTACTTC
CASSLVQIETQYF
>few|.|TRBJ1-5|TRBV5-8
TGTGCCAGCAGCTTGTTATATAGCAATCAGCCCCAGCATTTT
CASSLLYSNQPQHF
>.|.|TRBJ1-5|TRBV25-1
TGTGCCAGCAGGTCGTCATCTAGTAGCAATCAGCCCCAGCATTTT
CASRSSSSSNQPQHF
>.|TRBD1|TRBJ2-2|TRBV11-2
TGTGCCAGCAGCTCCTACAGGGGAGACACCGGGGAGCTGTTTTTT
CASSSYRGDTGELFF
>.|.|TRBJ1-1|TRBV10-3
TGTGCCATCAGTGATCCCGGGACATTCCTGAACACTGAAGCTTTCTTT
CAISDPGTFLNTEAFF
>.|TRBD2|TRBJ2-5|TRBV14
TGTGCCAGCAGCCAAGTATCTTGGCGGGGGGCACAAGAGACCCAGTACTTC
CASSQVSWRGAQETQYF
>.|.|TRBJ2-6|TRBV28
TGTGCCACCACCAAGGGGGCTGGGGCCAACGTCCTGACTTTC
CATTKGAGANVLTF
>medium-sized|.|TRBJ2-5|TRBV7-7
TGTGCTAGCAGCTTAGTCGTGGGGGCCCGGGAGACCCAGTACTTC
CASSLVVGARETQYF
>.|.|TRBJ1-2|TRBV6-5
TGTGCCAGCAGATCCGGAGGGAGTTCTGGCTACACCTTC
CASRSGGSSGYTF
>once|TRBD2|TRBJ2-3|TRBV5-1
TGCGCCAGCAGCTTGTTAAGCGGGGGGGCCGCAGATACGCAGTATTTT
CASSLLSGGAADTQYF
>.|.|TRBJ1-1|TRBV7-6
TGTGCCAGCAGCTTAGTGGACAGCTTGAACACTGAAGCTTTCTTT
CASSLVDSLNTEAFF
>once|.|TRBJ2-7|TRBV4-1
TGCGCCAGCAGCCAAGTCCTTTCCTACGAGCAGTACTTC
CASSQVLSYEQYF
>.|.|TRBJ1-1|TRBV2
TGTGCCAGCAGTGAACCCAGATCGAACACTGAAGCTTTCTTT
CASSEPRSNTEAFF
>.|.|TRBJ1-5|TRBV10-3
TGTGCCATCAGATCCGGCCCAGGGGGCAATCAGCCCCAGCATTTT
CAIRSGPGGNQPQHF
>few|TRBD1|TRBJ1-2|TRBV10-3
TGTGCCATCAGAAACTCGCTGACAGGGTTTGGCTATGGCTACACCTTC
CAIRNSLTGFGYGYTF
>.|.|TRBJ1-6|TRBV30
TGTGCCTGGAGGCAGGGTTCACCCCTCCACTTT
CAWRQGSPLHF
>.|.|TRBJ1-1|TRBV7-6
TGTGCCAGCAGCCCGCGCCTTGGGGGGGACCCGAACACTGAAGCTTTCTTT
CASSPRLGGDPNTEAFF
>.|TRBD2|TRBJ2-3|TRBV6-1
TGTGCCAGCAGTGACCGGACTAGTGCAGATACGCAGTATTTT
CASSDRTSADTQYF
>.|TRBD1|TRBJ1-4|TRBV7-9
TGTGCCAGCAGCTTATTCGGGACAGGGGGTAATGAAAAACTGTTTTTT
CASSLFGTGGNEKLFF